The 13 T cell receptor beta chains below were found in one sample sequenced in a study of blood T cell repertoires in COVID-19. The method was immunoSEQ multiplex PCR; TCRdb's version includes in-frame clones alone and lacks a portion of them. The sample includes about 490,000 clones, roughly 85% of them seen just once. The material sequenced was peripheral blood. The receptors were sampled from a human donor in a cohort sampled during active COVID-19.

The J gene is TRBJ1-2, the V gene TRBV28; TRBD1 matches 7 bases. This CDR3 comprises 15 residues. CDR1 and CDR2 (germline): MDHEN, SYDVKM. V lost 4 bases and J lost 7; bases outside the gene matches: 12. CDR3 bases: TGTGCCAGCAGTTGGGGAAATGACAGGGTTTTTGGCTACACCTTC. Translation gives CASSWGNDRVFGYTF.

There are a few counts of this clone. This chain joins TRBV5-1 and TRBJ2-7; possibly TRBD1 for D (6 bases). Trimming removed 0 bases from V and 3 bases from J, with 10 bases in between. The CDR3 consists of 14 residues. Germline V gene sequence: CDR1 SGHRS, CDR2 YFSETQ. The CDR3: CASSLAPRGYEQYF. The CDR3 coding sequence is TGCGCCAGCAGCTTGGCCCCCAGGGGCTACGAGCAGTACTTC. Using reference TRBV5-1 and TRBJ2-7 for the parts outside the CDR3, the full variable domain is KAGVTQTPRYLIKTRGQQVTLSCSPISGHRSVSWYQQTPGQGLQFLFEYFSETQRNKGNFPGRFSGRQFSNSRSEMNVSTLELGDSALYLCASSLAPRGYEQYFGPGTRLTVT.

The gene calls are TRBV10-1 and TRBJ1-1; tentatively, D is TRBD1 (6 bases). The CDR3 is made up of 14 amino acids. CDR1 and CDR2 from the germline V gene are WNHNN and SYGVQD (reference sequence). The ends were cut back, 6 bases at V and 1 base at J, with 12 bases in the middle. The CDR3, as DNA: TGCGCCAGCAGAACCCTCAGGGGGAACACTGAAGCTTTCTTT. Residues: CASRTLRGNTEAFF.

J is TRBJ2-5 and V is TRBV5-4, with TRBD2 as a possible D gene (6 bases). CDR3 size: 15 residues. Trimming shortened V by 0 bases and J by 2 bases, and 11 bases separated the two germline ends. Germline CDR1 is SGHNT and CDR2 is YYREEE (reference sequence). The CDR3 DNA is TGTGCCAGCAGCTTGGACGGGACTGCTCAAGAGACCCAGTACTTC. Translating it yields CASSLDGTAQETQYF.

This sequence joins TRBV19 and TRBJ2-2; 8 positions agree with TRBD2. Looked up from germline, CDR1 is LNHDA and CDR2 is SQIVND (reference sequence). The CDR3 length is 16 residues. The V segment lost 6 bases and the J segment 4 bases; nucleotides outside the gene matches: 10. CDR3 coding DNA: TGTGCCAGTAGCCTTACCGGGACTAGGCTCACCGGGGAGCTGTTTTTT. It specifies CASSLTGTRLTGELFF.

Only one count was recorded for this clone. The chain uses TRBV6-2 or TRBV6-3 and TRBJ2-5; perhaps TRBD2 as D (5 bases). From germline, CDR1 is MNHEY and CDR2 SVGEGT. V lost 0 bases to trimming and J lost 7 bases, with 12 bases between them. This CDR3 spans 14 amino acids. This chain's CDR3 is CASSYSGLGMTQYF. The CDR3 bases are TGTGCCAGCAGTTACTCTGGACTCGGAATGACCCAGTACTTC.

This clone is a singleton in its sample. The rearrangement links TRBV3-1 (or the pseudogene TRBV3-2) to TRBJ2-3; a possible D gene is TRBD1 (5 bases). CDR3 length: 15 amino acids. Germline V gene lookup returns CDR1 LGHDT and CDR2 YNNKEL (reference sequence). The V end lost 4 bases, the J end lost 0 bases, and 11 bases lay between the germline ends. As DNA, the CDR3 is TGTGCCAGCAGCCTTGGGGCGACTAGCACAGATACGCAGTATTTT. Protein sequence: CASSLGATSTDTQYF.

V gene TRBV11-3 combines with J gene TRBJ2-3, with a weak D call TRBD2 (6 bases). Germline V gene sequence: CDR1 SGHNT, CDR2 YENEEA. The CDR3 is 13 amino acids. Trimming left V 4 bases short and J 4 bases short, with 9 bases between. Written as DNA, the CDR3 is TGTGCCAGCAGCTCGGGGGATCCAGATACGCAGTATTTT. Protein: CASSSGDPDTQYF.

To note about this clone: The sample contains more than one DNA sequence encoding this CDR3. In DNA form, the CDR3 reads TGCGCCAGCAGCTTGGGCGGGGGCACTGAAGCTTTCTTT. It encodes CASSLGGGTEAFF. J is TRBJ1-1 and V is TRBV5-1, with a tentative D call TRBD1 (5 bases). The CDR3 is made up of 13 amino acids. Germline V gene sequence: CDR1 SGHRS, CDR2 YFSETQ. V dropped 0 bases and J dropped 4 bases, with 7 bases sitting between them.

This chain's CDR3 is CASSLRDRNTEAFF. CDR3 nucleotide sequence: TGTGCCAGCAGCCTGCGCGACAGGAACACTGAAGCTTTCTTT. The V and J genes are TRBV16 and TRBJ1-1, with D possibly being TRBD1 (5 bases). The germline gives CDR1 KGHSY, CDR2 FQNENV. Trimming shortened V by 4 bases and J by 1 base, and 10 bases separated the two germline ends. The CDR3 loop spans 14 amino acids. The full variable domain, its missing parts supplied by reference TRBV16 and TRBJ1-1, is GEEVAQTPKHLVRGEGQKAKLYCAPIKGHSYVFWYQQVLKNEFKFLISFQNENVFDETGMPKERFSAKCLPNSPCSLEIQATKLEDSAVYFCASSLRDRNTEAFFGQGTRLTVV.

V and J are TRBV12-3 or TRBV12-4 and TRBJ1-1; tentatively, D is TRBD1 (5 bases). Trimming left V 4 bases short and J 1 base short, with 7 bases between. This CDR3 has 13 amino acids. The CDR3 DNA reads TGTGCCAGCAGTTACGGGGGGAACACTGAAGCTTTCTTT. Translating it yields CASSYGGNTEAFF.

The rearrangement joins TRBV30 to TRBJ2-5; no reliable D call. Germline assignment: CDR1 GTSNPN and CDR2 SVGIG (reference sequence). The CDR3 contains 11 residues. V lost 4 bases, J lost 5 bases, and 8 bases lay in between. The CDR3 nucleotides read TGTGCCTGGATGAGTTTCGAGACCCAGTACTTC. Protein product: CAWMSFETQYF.

With regard to this clone: Other DNA variants within this sample encode the same CDR3. The chain combines TRBV18 with TRBJ1-1, with 9 bases identical to TRBD1. This CDR3 is 14 amino acids long. With 6 bases clipped from V and 2 bases from J, the junction kept 4 bases outside the gene matches. The germline V gene has CDR1 KGHSH and CDR2 LQKENI. The CDR3: CASSQGQGNTEAFF. CDR3 nucleotides: TGTGCCAGCTCTCAGGGACAGGGAAACACTGAAGCTTTCTTT.